This is a list of T cell receptor beta chains from one sample in a study of control samples from healthy donors and cancer patients. Assay: immunoSEQ multiplex PCR; the TCRdb copy retains only in-frame clones and omits some. The sample spans roughly 200,000 clones; the ten largest clones claim less than 2.5%. Sequenced: blood. The receptors here all came from a woman younger than 45 in good health. CDR3s include the opening cysteine and the closing phenylalanine or tryptophan. D genes are given only for firm matches.

D | J | V | DNA | CDR3
TRBD1 | TRBJ2-1 | TRBV6-6 | TGTGCCAGCAGTTTGCCGACAGGGATCAATGAGCAGTTCTTC | CASSLPTGINEQFF
- | TRBJ1-6 | TRBV3-1/TRBV3-2 | TGTGCCAGCAGCCAACTACGCATGGGCGGGAATTCACCCCTCCACTTT | CASSQLRMGGNSPLHF
- | TRBJ2-1 | TRBV5-1 | TGCGCCAGCAGCTTTAGCGGAGCCTACAATGAGCAGTTCTTC | CASSFSGAYNEQFF
- | TRBJ1-2 | TRBV12-3/TRBV12-4 | TGTGCCAGCACCTTCATCAGGGGAGGCTACACCTTC | CASTFIRGGYTF
- | TRBJ2-7 | TRBV28 | TGTGCCAGCAGTTTGGGTCTCTCCTACGAGCAGTACTTC | CASSLGLSYEQYF
TRBD1 | TRBJ2-7 | TRBV7-2 | TGTGCCACCACACCCGGAGTGGGACAGGAGTACGAGCAGTACTTC | CATTPGVGQEYEQYF
- | TRBJ1-1 | TRBV4-3 | TGCGCCAGCAGCCTAGCCAACACTGAAGCTTTCTTT | CASSLANTEAFF
TRBD1 | TRBJ2-3 | TRBV28 | TGTGCCAGCAGTACCGGACAGGGGACAGATACGCAGTATTTT | CASSTGQGTDTQYF
- | TRBJ2-7 | TRBV2 | TGTGCCCCCGGTTGGTCTACCGACTCCTACGAGCAGTACTTC | CAPGWSTDSYEQYF
- | TRBJ1-1 | TRBV30 | TGTGCCTGGAGGTGGGGAAGCGGCACTGAAGCTTTCTTT | CAWRWGSGTEAFF
- | TRBJ2-7 | TRBV11-2 | TGTGCCAGCAGCCCTTGGACCGAGCAGTACTTC | CASSPWTEQYF
- | TRBJ1-5 | TRBV7-2 | TGTGCCAGCAGCTTAGTAAATTCGGGACCCAATCAGCCCCAGCATTTT | CASSLVNSGPNQPQHF
TRBD1 | TRBJ2-2 | TRBV7-2 | TGTGCCAGCAGCCAGGGGGAAACCGGACTGTTTTTT | CASSQGETGLFF
- | TRBJ1-5 | TRBV6-5 | TGTGCCAGCAGCCGTGGCAATCAGCCCCAGCATTTT | CASSRGNQPQHF
- | TRBJ1-1 | TRBV25-1 | TGTGCCAGCAGCGATGGTATAGGGGCCGAAGCTTTCTTT | CASSDGIGAEAFF
TRBD2 | TRBJ2-1 | TRBV11-2 | TGTGCCAGCAGCTTACGGGGGGGAACCTCCTACAATGAGCAGTTCTTC | CASSLRGGTSYNEQFF
- | TRBJ2-7 | TRBV5-6 | TGTGCCAGCAGCACGCCCAGGATGAGCTCCTACGAGCAGTACTTC | CASSTPRMSSYEQYF
TRBD1 | TRBJ1-1 | TRBV3-1/TRBV3-2 | TGTGCCAGCAGCCAAGATGGGGGACAGGGGGTGAACACTGAAGCTTTCTTT | CASSQDGGQGVNTEAFF
TRBD1 | TRBJ1-2 | TRBV13 | TGTGCCAGCAGCGTTCGGACAGGGTATGGCTACACCTTC | CASSVRTGYGYTF
- | TRBJ1-1 | TRBV18 | TGTGCCAGCTCACCACAATATGGAAGGGGGAACACTGAAGCTTTCTTT | CASSPQYGRGNTEAFF
- | TRBJ1-2 | TRBV29-1 | TGCAGCGTTGAAGGACAGCTCTATGGCTACACCTTC | CSVEGQLYGYTF
- | TRBJ1-2 | TRBV10-2 | TGCGCCAGCAGTGGGTCAGTCTATGGCTACACCTTC | CASSGSVYGYTF
- | TRBJ1-1 | TRBV30 | TGTGCCTGGAGTGTAAACACGAACACTGAAGCTTTCTTT | CAWSVNTNTEAFF
- | TRBJ2-3 | TRBV29-1 | TGCAGCGTTGAGTTGGGGGGCCCCACAGATACGCAGTATTTT | CSVELGGPTDTQYF
- | TRBJ1-3 | TRBV7-2 | TGTGCCAGCAGCCCTTATATCTCTGGAAACACCATATATTTT | CASSPYISGNTIYF
TRBD1 | TRBJ1-5 | TRBV27 | TGTGCCAGCAGCCTGGGACAGGGGGCGGTTCAGCCCCAGCATTTT | CASSLGQGAVQPQHF
TRBD2 | TRBJ2-1 | TRBV28 | TGTGCCAGCAGTTTAGGGACTAGCGGGGGGGCCAGTTCCTACAATGAGCAGTTCTTC | CASSLGTSGGASSYNEQFF
TRBD2 | TRBJ2-1 | TRBV5-1 | TGCGCCAGCAGCTTTTCTAGCGGTACCTACAATGAGCAGTTCTTC | CASSFSSGTYNEQFF
- | TRBJ1-5 | TRBV28 | TGTGCCAGCAGTTCTTCCGGGGCTTATAGCAATCAGCCCCAGCATTTT | CASSSSGAYSNQPQHF
TRBD1 | TRBJ2-7 | TRBV7-3 | TGTGCCAGCAGCTTAATAAACAGGGGGCTCTACGAGCAGTACTTC | CASSLINRGLYEQYF
- | TRBJ1-2 | TRBV5-1 | TGCGCCAGCAGCACGACCAACTATGGCTACACCTTC | CASSTTNYGYTF
- | TRBJ1-4 | TRBV19 | TGTGCCAGTAGTATACAGGTATCTAATGAAAAACTGTTTTTT | CASSIQVSNEKLFF
- | TRBJ1-2 | TRBV12-3/TRBV12-4 | TGTGCCAGCAGCACCTTTCAGGGGCATGGCTACACCTTC | CASSTFQGHGYTF
- | TRBJ2-7 | TRBV28 | TGTGCCAGCAGCTACCCCTTCGGGACACAAAACTACGAGCAGTACTTC | CASSYPFGTQNYEQYF
- | TRBJ1-2 | TRBV28 | TGTGCCAGCAGTTTGTACGAGGGCTACACCTTC | CASSLYEGYTF
- | TRBJ1-2 | TRBV4-3 | TGCGCCAGCAGCCAATCCGAGTGGGGGCAGGGGGGCTACACCTTC | CASSQSEWGQGGYTF
- | TRBJ1-4 | TRBV5-5 | TGTGCCAGCAGTTTAACCAGTGGGGTTGCAACTAATGAAAAACTGTTTTTT | CASSLTSGVATNEKLFF
TRBD1 | TRBJ1-2 | TRBV30 | TGTGCCTGGAGTGGGGACAGGAGACGGTATGGCTACACCTTC | CAWSGDRRRYGYTF
- | TRBJ1-1 | TRBV4-1 | TGCGCCAGCAGCCAAGATCTGAAAAACCCGGTAGGGGCCACTGAAGCTTTCTTT | CASSQDLKNPVGATEAFF
TRBD1 | TRBJ2-7 | TRBV7-2 | TGTGCCAGCAGCTTATTGGGGGACAGGAACGAGCAGTACTTC | CASSLLGDRNEQYF
TRBD1 | TRBJ1-3 | TRBV4-3 | TGCGCCAGCAGCCGACAATCACCGGGACAGGGGTCTGGAAACACCATATATTTT | CASSRQSPGQGSGNTIYF
- | TRBJ1-2 | TRBV28 | TGTGCCAGCAGTATCACCGCAAACTATGGCTACACCTTC | CASSITANYGYTF
- | TRBJ1-1 | TRBV11-2 | TGTGCCAGCGTAGGGGGGAACACTGAAGCTTTCTTT | CASVGGNTEAFF
- | TRBJ1-5 | TRBV6-4 | TGTGCCAGCAATATACGGCTTTCCGAGCCCCAGCATTTT | CASNIRLSEPQHF
- | TRBJ1-3 | TRBV7-2 | TGTGCCAGCAGCCCCCCCCCGAAAGGAAACACCATATATTTT | CASSPPPKGNTIYF
TRBD2 | TRBJ2-1 | TRBV15 | TGTGCCACCCGACTAGCGGGTAGCTCCTACAATGAGCAGTTCTTC | CATRLAGSSYNEQFF
- | TRBJ1-4 | TRBV11-2 | TGTGCCAGCAGCTTAGATACCCTTTATGAAAAACTGTTTTTT | CASSLDTLYEKLFF
TRBD1 | TRBJ1-4 | TRBV19 | TGTGCCAGTAGTAACTGGGACAGCCTAGCTGCAACTAATGAAAAACTGTTTTTT | CASSNWDSLAATNEKLFF
TRBD2 | TRBJ2-1 | TRBV7-8 | TGTGCCAGCAGCTTATCATCCAGCGGGGGGGTTTACAATGAGCAGTTCTTC | CASSLSSSGGVYNEQFF
TRBD1 | TRBJ1-1 | TRBV7-3 | TGTGCCAGCAGCGACAGGGTCACTGAAGCTTTCTTT | CASSDRVTEAFF
TRBD1 | TRBJ1-5 | TRBV7-6 | TGTGCCAGCAGCTTAGGACAGGGGGTTTTTCAGCCCCAGCATTTT | CASSLGQGVFQPQHF
- | TRBJ1-1 | TRBV7-8 | TGTGCCAGCAGCTTCCGTACCCTTGATTTGAGAACTGAAGCTTTCTTT | CASSFRTLDLRTEAFF
- | TRBJ2-2 | TRBV27 | TGTGCCAGCAGCCCTTATCTCTTGGGGGAGCTGTTTTTT | CASSPYLLGELFF
- | TRBJ1-1 | TRBV18 | TGTGCCAGCTCATTTATTTTCCGGGACGACCAGTTGAACACTGAAGCTTTCTTT | CASSFIFRDDQLNTEAFF
- | TRBJ1-5 | TRBV15 | TGTGCCACCAGCAGAGAGTGGGAAGGGGCTCGTTTCCTTGGCCGTAGCAATCAGCCCCAGCATTTT | CATSREWEGARFLGRSNQPQHF
- | TRBJ2-1 | TRBV19 | TGTGCCAGTAGTATCGGTCCTAGCCGGTCCTACAATGAGCAGTTCTTC | CASSIGPSRSYNEQFF
- | TRBJ2-7 | TRBV24-1 | TGTGCCACCAGTGATTTCTCTATAGCGGAGGGTACCTACGAGCAGTACTTC | CATSDFSIAEGTYEQYF
- | TRBJ1-6 | TRBV5-5 | TGTGCCAGCAGCTTTCCGGGACGGTATAATTCACCCCTCCACTTT | CASSFPGRYNSPLHF
- | TRBJ1-1 | TRBV28 | TGTGCCAGCAGTTTAGTCGGGCGCGGGAGGGCAGCTGAAGCTTTCTTT | CASSLVGRGRAAEAFF